A single sample is the source of the 32 T cell receptor beta chains below, sequenced in a study of T cell clones after liver transplantation (dated by TCRdb to between 2018 and 2020). Libraries were made using the immunoSEQ multiplex PCR assay. TCRdb provides this immuneACCESS table in a form limited to in-frame rearrangements. Some clones are lacking; in checked studies, under half of them reflect an unresolved V gene, and why the rest are absent is not known. This sample gives approximately 51,000 clones in total; roughly 74% of them show up just once. The ten biggest clones cover around 9.5% of the sample. The source material was CD4+ T cells from blood, sampled around 4.5 years after liver transplant. The receptors were gathered from a human patient who received a liver transplant. Following transplantation, T cells from the graft donor may be among those present.

The rearrangement joins TRBV19 to TRBJ1-1, with 7 bases fitting TRBD1. Per germline, CDR1 LNHDA and CDR2 SQIVND (reference sequence). This CDR3 has 15 amino acids. Trimming at V came to 5 bases and at J to 4 bases, leaving 10 bases not matched to a gene. CDR3 amino acids: CASSPTGARGTEAFF. The CDR3 DNA reads TGTGCCAGTAGTCCTACAGGGGCAAGGGGCACTGAAGCTTTCTTT.

This clone was picked up a small number of times. This sequence joins TRBV28 and TRBJ1-5; 7 nucleotides agree with TRBD1. V shed 7 bases and J 6 bases; nucleotides not matched to a gene: 9. The CDR3 length is 14 residues. Germline V CDR1 and CDR2: MDHEN, SYDVKM. CDR3 nucleotides: TGTGCCAGCACCTTAGGACAGGCCGGTCAGCCCCAGCATTTT. Amino acid sequence: CASTLGQAGQPQHF. Combining the CDR3 with reference TRBV28 and TRBJ1-5 gives the whole variable domain DVKVTQSSRYLVKRTGEKVFLECVQDMDHENMFWYRQDPGLGLRLIYFSYDVKMKEKGDIPEGYSVSREKKERFSLILESASTNQTSMYLCASTLGQAGQPQHFGDGTRLSIL.

The chain uses TRBV11-2 and TRBJ2-2; no clear D gene. The germline V gene encodes CDR1 SGHAT and CDR2 FQNNGV. V was trimmed by 1 base and J by 2 bases, leaving 5 bases between them. CDR3 length: 14 residues. The CDR3 loop reads CASSLARNTGELFF. The CDR3 DNA reads as TGTGCCAGCAGCTTAGCTCGAAACACCGGGGAGCTGTTTTTT.

The chain joins TRBV19 to TRBJ1-5; D is uncertain. Germline V CDR1 and CDR2: LNHDA, SQIVND (reference sequence). V shed 7 bases and J shed 1 base, with 14 bases lying between them. The CDR3 consists of 15 residues. CDR3 DNA sequence: TGTGCCAGTACATACGGAGCTGGAAGCAATCAGCCCCAGCATTTT. Residues: CASTYGAGSNQPQHF. Combining the CDR3 with reference TRBV19 and TRBJ1-5 gives the whole variable domain DGGITQSPKYLFRKEGQNVTLSCEQNLNHDAMYWYRQDPGQGLRLIYYSQIVNDFQKGDIAEGYSVSREKKESFPLTVTSAQKNPTAFYLCASTYGAGSNQPQHFGDGTRLSIL.

The chain links TRBV19 to TRBJ2-3, with D perhaps TRBD2 (5 bases). The CDR3 has 13 amino acids. Germline-derived CDR1 and CDR2 are LNHDA and SQIVND (reference sequence). Deletions cut 7 bases from V and 4 bases from J, with 12 bases between. CDR3 bases: TGTGCCAGTAACACCCCGGGGTCAGATACGCAGTATTTT. Translating gives CASNTPGSDTQYF.

The chain is built from TRBV9 and TRBJ2-2, with D unresolved. The CDR3 consists of 14 residues. The ends were cut back, 0 bases at V and 4 bases at J, with 7 bases in the middle. Germline assignment: CDR1 SGDLS and CDR2 YYNGEE. CDR3 sequence (DNA): TGTGCCAGCAGCGTAGGTCTGTCCACCGGGGAGCTGTTTTTT. This gives the protein CASSVGLSTGELFF.

This rearrangement joins TRBV28 to TRBJ1-5; a weak D match, TRBD1 (6 bases). CDR1 is MDHEN, CDR2 SYDVKM, per germline. V was clipped by 6 bases and J by 3 bases, with 15 bases between them. CDR3 length: 15 residues. This CDR3 reads CASRSSGEFNQPQHF. The DNA of the CDR3 is TGTGCCAGCAGATCATCAGGGGAATTCAATCAGCCCCAGCATTTT.

The rearrangement links TRBV6-1 to TRBJ1-2; maybe TRBD1 (6 bases). Per the germline V gene, CDR1 is MNHNS and CDR2 is SASEGT. V was pared by 0 bases and J by 2 bases, with 13 bases between. The CDR3 covers 16 residues. The CDR3 DNA follows: TGTGCCAGCAGTGAAGCAGGGACATGGGGGAACTATGGCTACACCTTC. Translation gives CASSEAGTWGNYGYTF.

This sequence joins TRBV19 and TRBJ2-7; TRBD1 matches 9 bases. Germline CDR1 and CDR2: LNHDA and SQIVND (reference sequence). This CDR3 has 15 residues. The trim removed 5 bases at V and 5 bases at J, leaving 10 bases unmatched. The CDR3 region has the DNA TGTGCCAGTAGTCCTCTACAGGGGGCTCGGCACGAGCAGTACTTC. Its protein product is CASSPLQGARHEQYF.

This chain connects TRBV4-2 to TRBJ1-4; D remains unclear. The V end was cut by 0 bases, the J end by 8 bases, with 13 bases between. This CDR3 has 15 residues. CDR1 LGHNA and CDR2 YNFKEQ come from the germline V gene. CDR3 residues: CASSQDKGTREKLFF. DNA of the CDR3: TGTGCCAGCAGCCAAGATAAAGGTACACGGGAAAAACTGTTTTTT.

The genes are TRBV18 and TRBJ1-5; D not certain. Germline V CDR1 and CDR2: KGHSH, LQKENI. CDR3 length equals 13 residues. V was trimmed by 0 bases and J by 6 bases, leaving 6 bases between them. The CDR3 nucleotides read TGTGCCAGCTCACCACCCGCCGGTCAGCCCCAGCATTTT. Its protein is CASSPPAGQPQHF.

The CDR3 bases are TGTGCCAGTACCCCCCCGGGACTAGCGGGGGGGGTCCTAGAGCAGTTCTTC. Its translation is CASTPPGLAGGVLEQFF. The chain uses TRBV19 and TRBJ2-1; TRBD2 matches 16 bases. The CDR3 runs 17 residues. With 7 bases clipped from V and 10 bases from J, the junction kept 13 bases outside the gene matches. Germline values: CDR1 LNHDA, CDR2 SQIVND (reference sequence).

This clone was recorded a few times. This chain joins TRBV6-4 and TRBJ2-3; D may be TRBD1 (5 bases). The CDR3 loop spans 13 amino acids. Germline V gene sequence: CDR1 MRHNA, CDR2 SNTAGT. The V and J ends lost 0 bases and 6 bases respectively, with 7 bases between them. In nucleotides, the CDR3 is TGTGCCAGCAGTGACTCACCAGGGGATACGCAGTATTTT. Amino acids: CASSDSPGDTQYF.

This chain uses TRBV27 with TRBJ2-1, with D perhaps matching TRBD1 (5 bases). Deletions cut 2 bases from V and 5 bases from J, with 13 bases between. The CDR3 is made up of 15 amino acids. Germline CDR1 is MNHEY and CDR2 is SMNVEV (reference sequence). The CDR3 nucleotides are TGTGCCAGCAGTTTAAGGAGACAGAACAACAATGAGCAGTTCTTC. It codes for CASSLRRQNNNEQFF.

V and J are TRBV18 and TRBJ1-4; D remains ambiguous. The CDR3 is 13 amino acids. Germline CDR1 and CDR2: KGHSH and LQKENI. The germline V and J ends were trimmed by 2 bases and 8 bases, with 9 bases remaining between them. CDR3 region: CASSPDGGEKLFF. CDR3 coding DNA: TGTGCCAGCTCACCAGATGGTGGGGAAAAACTGTTTTTT.

The chain has TRBV27 and TRBJ2-2; TRBD1 agrees at 7 bases. The germline CDR1 and CDR2 sequences are MNHEY and SMNVEV (reference sequence). J lost 5 bases, V lost 5 bases, and 8 bases had no gene match. CDR3 size: 15 residues. CDR3 amino acids: CASSPRQGITGELFF. Written as DNA, the CDR3 is TGTGCCAGCAGTCCCCGACAGGGAATAACCGGGGAGCTGTTTTTT.

The V gene is TRBV7-9, the J gene TRBJ1-2; D not certain. V was clipped by 1 base and J by 0 bases, with 3 bases between them. The CDR3 covers 13 residues. Germline CDR1 and CDR2: SEHNR and FQNEAQ (reference sequence). The CDR3 loop is CASSLDSNYGYTF. The CDR3, as DNA: TGTGCCAGCAGCTTAGATTCTAACTATGGCTACACCTTC. Based on the CDR3 plus reference TRBV7-9 and TRBJ1-2, the full variable domain is DTGVSQNPRHKITKRGQNVTFRCDPISEHNRLYWYRQTLGQGPEFLTYFQNEAQLEKSRLLSDRFSAERPKGSFSTLEIQRTEQGDSAMYLCASSLDSNYGYTFGSGTRLTVV.

The chain uses TRBV28 and TRBJ1-4, with D possibly being TRBD1 (5 bases). This CDR3 spans 16 amino acids. Germline assignment: CDR1 MDHEN and CDR2 SYDVKM. The ends were cut back, 1 base at V and 7 bases at J, with 16 bases in the middle. The CDR3 is CASSLSYRTRGEKLFF. The CDR3, as DNA: TGTGCCAGCAGTTTATCCTACCGGACAAGGGGTGAAAAACTGTTTTTT.

In its sample, this clone was seen a few times. The chain carries TRBV19 and TRBJ1-2, with D perhaps matching TRBD1 (5 bases). Germline CDR1 reads LNHDA; CDR2 reads SQIVND (reference sequence). V was trimmed by 11 bases and J by 5 bases, leaving 12 bases between them. The CDR3 has 11 residues. For the CDR3, the DNA is TGTGCCCTCCAACGGGGGTATGGCTACACCTTC. It specifies CALQRGYGYTF. The variable domain in full, completed from reference TRBV19 and TRBJ1-2, reads DGGITQSPKYLFRKEGQNVTLSCEQNLNHDAMYWYRQDPGQGLRLIYYSQIVNDFQKGDIAEGYSVSREKKESFPLTVTSAQKNPTAFYLCALQRGYGYTFGSGTRLTVV.

The genes are TRBV2 and TRBJ1-1; TRBD1 agrees at 11 bases. Germline V gene lookup returns CDR1 SNHLY and CDR2 FYNNEI. V lost 5 bases and J lost 6; bases outside the gene matches: 8. The CDR3 consists of 15 residues. The CDR3 region is CASSWTGGGRAEAFF. The CDR3 nucleotides read TGTGCCAGCAGTTGGACAGGGGGCGGAAGGGCTGAAGCTTTCTTT. The whole variable domain, filled in from reference TRBV2 and TRBJ1-1, reads EPEVTQTPSHQVTQMGQEVILRCVPISNHLYFYWYRQILGQKVEFLVSFYNNEISEKSEIFDDQFSVERPDGSNFTLKIRSTKLEDSAMYFCASSWTGGGRAEAFFGQGTRLTVV.

This clone was observed a few times. The chain joins TRBV4-1 to TRBJ2-1; a weak D match, TRBD2 (7 bases). The CDR3 totals 17 residues. V was cut by 4 bases and J by 3 bases, with 19 bases left in between. Per the germline V gene, CDR1 is MGHRA and CDR2 is YSYEKL. The CDR3 region has the DNA TGCGCCAGCAGCCGAAACGGGGGAGGGGGGCGCTACAATGAGCAGTTCTTC. Amino acids: CASSRNGGGGRYNEQFF.

The chain links TRBV6-5 to TRBJ1-1; TRBD1 is a possible D gene (5 bases). The CDR3 covers 15 residues. Germline CDR1 MNHEY, CDR2 SVGAGI. Deletions cut 6 bases from V and 4 bases from J, with 18 bases between. The CDR3 spells CASSLLGVAGTEAFF. In DNA, the CDR3 is TGTGCCAGCAGCCTCCTAGGGGTGGCGGGCACTGAAGCTTTCTTT.

To note about this clone: The germline gene is not matched at one end of the junction; a read error may be the cause. This chain connects TRBV5-1 to TRBJ1-4; weak D call: TRBD1 (5 bases). The CDR3 consists of 12 residues. Germline assignment: CDR1 SGHRS and CDR2 YFSETQ. In DNA, the CDR3 is TGCGCCAGCAGCTTCTACCGGGACGGGACTGTTTTT. It codes for CASSFYRDGTVF.

This clone is labeled as medium-sized (0.01 to 0.1%). The same CDR3 arises from other DNA sequences in this sample as well. This sequence joins TRBV30 and TRBJ1-6, with a tentative D call TRBD1 (6 bases). CDR3 length: 15 residues. Germline CDR1 and CDR2: GTSNPN and SVGIG (reference sequence). The V end was cut by 0 bases, the J end by 9 bases, with 15 bases between. The CDR3 loop reads CAWSVIGGQSSPLHF. In nucleotides, the CDR3 is TGTGCCTGGAGTGTAATCGGCGGACAGTCTTCACCCCTCCACTTT.

The V gene is TRBV19, the J gene TRBJ2-1; TRBD1 agrees at 12 bases. Germline values: CDR1 LNHDA, CDR2 SQIVND (reference sequence). J gave up 8 bases and V 5 bases, and 7 bases lay outside the gene matches. The CDR3 consists of 15 residues. For the CDR3, the DNA is TGTGCCAGTAGTCCCCGGGACAGGGGGCTTTATGAGCAGTTCTTC. Translating it yields CASSPRDRGLYEQFF.

The CDR3 spells CASSTGGSYNSPLHF. For the CDR3, the DNA is TGTGCCAGTAGTACAGGGGGCTCCTATAATTCACCCCTCCACTTT. The chain combines TRBV19 with TRBJ1-6, with 7 bases that match TRBD1. J gave up 0 bases and V 4 bases, and 0 bases lay outside the gene matches. The CDR3 runs to 15 residues. Germline V gene lookup returns CDR1 LNHDA and CDR2 SQIVND (reference sequence).

This chain uses TRBV5-4 with TRBJ2-7, with D unresolved. V was clipped by 4 bases and J by 0 bases, with 14 bases between them. The CDR3 extends over 15 amino acids. The germline CDR1 and CDR2 sequences are SGHNT and YYREEE (reference sequence). In DNA form, the CDR3 reads TGTGCCAGCAGCAACCCTCGCGTGACCTCCTACGAGCAGTACTTC. Protein: CASSNPRVTSYEQYF. The variable domain in full, completed from reference TRBV5-4 and TRBJ2-7, reads ETGVTQSPTHLIKTRGQQVTLRCSSQSGHNTVSWYQQALGQGPQFIFQYYREEENGRGNFPPRFSGLQFPNYSSELNVNALELDDSALYLCASSNPRVTSYEQYFGPGTRLTVT.

A remark on this clone: A junction end diverges from the germline sequence, so it may reflect a read error. The gene calls are TRBV7-7 and TRBJ1-5, with TRBD1 as a possible D gene (6 bases). The CDR3 consists of 13 residues. The V gene's germline CDR1 is SSHAT and CDR2 FNYEAQ (reference sequence). DNA of the CDR3: TGTGCTAGCAGCACAGGGTTGGATCAGCCCCAGCATTTT. Translation gives CASSTGLDQPQHF.

Here the CDR3 reads CASSSQGTAYQETQYF. The CDR3 DNA reads as TGTGCCAGCAGCTCCCAGGGGACAGCGTACCAAGAGACCCAGTACTTC. The rearrangement joins TRBV11-2 to TRBJ2-5, with 7 nucleotides matching TRBD1. Trimming cost V 4 bases and J 0 bases; bases outside gene matches: 8. In germline, CDR1 is SGHAT, CDR2 FQNNGV. The CDR3 runs 16 residues.

V gene TRBV2 combines with J gene TRBJ1-6; D is uncertain. V lost 6 bases to trimming and J lost 3 bases, with 6 bases between them. The CDR3 extends over 13 amino acids. The germline CDR1 and CDR2 sequences are SNHLY and FYNNEI. This CDR3 is CASRTDYNSPLHF. The CDR3 DNA follows: TGTGCCAGCAGAACAGACTATAATTCACCCCTCCACTTT.

The chain carries TRBV2 and TRBJ2-2; 7 bases align to TRBD1. From germline, CDR1 is SNHLY and CDR2 FYNNEI. With V trimmed by 4 bases and J by 2 bases, 7 bases remained unmatched. The CDR3 spans 16 residues. The CDR3 spells CASSVTGTANTGELFF. The CDR3 nucleotides are TGTGCCAGCAGTGTAACCGGGACAGCAAACACCGGGGAGCTGTTTTTT.

This clone was seen a handful of times. The rearrangement joins TRBV10-1 to TRBJ2-1; 9 bases line up with TRBD2. Germline lookup yields CDR1 WNHNN and CDR2 SYGVQD (reference sequence). CDR3 length: 18 residues. The trim removed 0 bases at V and 4 bases at J, leaving 10 bases unmatched. CDR3 nucleotides: TGCGCCAGCAGTGAGTCGATCCAGCGGGGGGTACTTTACAATGAGCAGTTCTTC. Its translation is CASSESIQRGVLYNEQFF.